Below are 25 T cell receptor beta chains sequenced from a single sample in a study of breast tumors, draining lymph nodes, adjacent tissues (dated by TCRdb to about 2016). Library generation was performed with multiplex PCR. TCRdb names Illumina HiSeq 2000 as the instrument used. In TCRdb, the public reads were trimmed at Q25 with fastp and aligned with MiXCR, with productive beta chains retained. Rows are combined by CDR3 protein, so each entry shows the most common genes and DNA. The sample includes around 43,000 distinct CDR3 sequences, with about 21% observed a single time. The top ten clonotypes cover more than 6.5% of the sample. The sequencing sample was made of breast tumor tissue. Receptor source: a female donor with breast cancer. Some clones in this sample may be carry-over from other donors' samples.

This rearrangement joins TRBV20-1 to TRBJ2-1, with TRBD2 identical over 11 bases. CDR3 length equals 15 residues. V lost 1 base and J lost 8; bases outside the gene matches: 7. Germline-derived CDR1 and CDR2 are DFQATT and SNEGSKA (reference sequence). The CDR3 region has the DNA TGCAGTGCTAGAGGGATAGCGGGGGGGCTTTATGAGCAGTTCTTC. As protein: CSARGIAGGLYEQFF.

This clonotype was picked up many times. The V gene is TRBV20-1, the J gene TRBJ2-2, with 9 bases matching TRBD1. The CDR3 has 15 residues. Trimming removed 3 bases from V and 4 bases from J; junction bases left unmatched: 6. The V gene's germline CDR1 is DFQATT and CDR2 SNEGSKA (reference sequence). Written as DNA, the CDR3 is TGCAGTGCTAGTCGTTACAGGGGGCGCACCGGGGAGCTGTTTTTT. Translating it yields CSASRYRGRTGELFF.

This clonotype is medium-sized (0.01 to 0.1%) in the sample. The genes are TRBV27 and TRBJ1-2, with D maybe TRBD1 (5 bases). V was shortened by 2 bases and J by 4 bases, with 14 bases between the two germline ends. Germline V gives CDR1 MNHEY, CDR2 SMNVEV (reference sequence). There are 15 residues in the CDR3. CDR3 sequence: CASSLSGQGVYGYTF. The CDR3 bases are TGTGCCAGCAGTTTAAGCGGGCAGGGCGTCTATGGCTACACCTTC.

This clonotype was detected ten times or more. This rearrangement joins TRBV11-2 to TRBJ1-4; TRBD1 agrees at 7 bases. V lost 5 bases and J lost 7; bases outside the gene matches: 13. Germline V gene sequence: CDR1 SGHAT, CDR2 FQNNGV. This CDR3 contains 16 residues. The CDR3, as DNA: TGTGCCAGCAGCCGCTCGAGGAGGGGGCGCAGTGAAAAACTGTTTTTT. This sequence encodes CASSRSRRGRSEKLFF.

This chain's CDR3 is CASSPRRGTRTEAFF. CDR3 nucleotides: TGTGCCAGCAGCCCGCGGCGTGGGACAAGGACTGAAGCTTTCTTT. V usage is TRBV7-2 and J usage is TRBJ1-1; a possible D gene is TRBD1 (6 bases). CDR1 and CDR2 (germline): SGHTA, FQGNSA. V was trimmed by 5 bases and J by 5 bases, leaving 18 bases between them. CDR3 length equals 15 residues. The full variable domain, its missing parts supplied by reference TRBV7-2 and TRBJ1-1, is GAGVSQSPSNKVTEKGKDVELRCDPISGHTALYWYRQSLGQGLEFLIYFQGNSAPDKSGLPSDRFSAERTGGSVSTLTIQRTQQEDSAVYLCASSPRRGTRTEAFFGQGTRLTVV.

Only a few counts were recorded for this clonotype. A much larger clonotype is one base distant, so this may be a read error. V gene TRBV12-3 or TRBV12-4 combines with J gene TRBJ2-7, with D tentatively TRBD1 (5 bases). This CDR3 is 14 amino acids long. The ends were cut back, 5 bases at V and 2 bases at J, with 13 bases in the middle. The CDR3 DNA reads TGTGCCAGCAGTCTCGGTGCAGGGACCTACGAGCAGTACTTC. Translation gives CASSLGAGTYEQYF.

The chain joins TRBV27 to TRBJ1-5; the D gene is possibly TRBD1 (6 bases). The CDR3 length is 15 residues. Looked up from germline, CDR1 is MNHEY and CDR2 is SMNVEV (reference sequence). V lost 5 bases to trimming and J lost 4 bases, with 15 bases between them. The CDR3, as DNA: TGTGCCAGCAGTCTATACAGGGATCGGAATCAGCCCCAGCATTTT. Translated, it gives CASSLYRDRNQPQHF.

By its share, this clonotype is medium-sized (0.01 to 0.1%). This chain connects TRBV20-1 to TRBJ2-3; D gene unclear. The CDR3 runs 11 residues. Germline loops: CDR1 DFQATT, CDR2 SNEGSKA (reference sequence). V lost 0 bases and J lost 6, with 4 bases in between. DNA for the CDR3: TGCAGTGCTAGAGATGCCGATACGCAGTATTTT. This encodes CSARDADTQYF.

The chain is built from TRBV12-3 or TRBV12-4 and TRBJ1-1; no reliable D call. This CDR3 has 12 residues. Deletions cut 2 bases from V and 4 bases from J, with 5 bases between. The CDR3 region has the DNA TGTGCCAGCAGTTTAACGGGCACTGAAGCTTTCTTT. Translated, it gives CASSLTGTEAFF.

The V gene is TRBV20-1, the J gene TRBJ2-1; 7 bases match TRBD2. V was pared by 2 bases and J by 4 bases, with 5 bases of the junction left unmatched. Germline V CDR1 and CDR2: DFQATT, SNEGSKA (reference sequence). CDR3 length equals 14 residues. CDR3 sequence reads: CSARLGLEYNEQFF. The CDR3 DNA sequence: TGCAGTGCTAGATTAGGACTAGAGTACAATGAGCAGTTCTTC.

This clonotype was counted only a few times. V gene TRBV20-1 combines with J gene TRBJ1-4; the D is unclear. CDR3 length: 12 amino acids. V lost 3 bases to trimming and J lost 5 bases, with 7 bases between them. Germline CDR1 DFQATT, CDR2 SNEGSKA (reference sequence). CDR3 in DNA: TGCAGTGCTAGGGGAGGGAATGAAAAACTGTTTTTT. Protein sequence: CSARGGNEKLFF.

This clonotype was counted at least ten times. V usage is TRBV7-2 and J usage is TRBJ1-3; no clear D. The CDR3 is 14 residues long. Germline lookup yields CDR1 SGHTA and CDR2 FQGNSA. The V gene lost 4 bases and the J gene lost 0 bases, with 7 bases spanning the gap. The CDR3 reads CASSSGSSGNTIYF. CDR3 bases: TGTGCCAGCAGCTCTGGGAGCTCTGGAAACACCATATATTTT.

This clonotype was seen repeatedly, ten times or more. This chain connects TRBV5-6 to TRBJ2-7; possibly TRBD2 for D (5 bases). Germline assignment: CDR1 SGHDT and CDR2 YYEEEE. CDR3 size: 14 residues. V lost 6 bases to trimming and J lost 2 bases, with 15 bases between them. CDR3 in DNA: TGTGCCAGCACCTTTGGACTGGCAGCCTACGAGCAGTACTTC. Translation: CASTFGLAAYEQYF.

This clonotype was found many times. This chain connects TRBV7-2 to TRBJ2-1; possible D gene TRBD1, 5 bases. Germline V gene sequence: CDR1 SGHTA, CDR2 FQGNSA. The CDR3 is made up of 14 amino acids. The germline V and J ends were trimmed by 2 bases and 7 bases, with 12 bases remaining between them. Here the CDR3 reads CASSLWAGKNEQFF. The CDR3 DNA reads as TGTGCCAGCAGCTTATGGGCAGGGAAGAATGAGCAGTTCTTC.

This clonotype was picked up many times. This rearrangement joins TRBV10-3 to TRBJ2-7, with 10 bases fitting TRBD2. Germline CDR1 reads ENHRY; CDR2 reads SYGVKD. V was pared by 8 bases and J by 6 bases, with 4 bases of the junction left unmatched. The CDR3 runs 12 residues. The CDR3 sequence is CAIGLAASEQYF. CDR3 sequence (DNA): TGTGCCATCGGACTAGCGGCCTCCGAGCAGTACTTC.

Concerning this clonotype itself: A much bigger clone sits one base away, suggesting this may be a read error. The rearrangement joins TRBV9 to TRBJ2-1, with 8 bases matching TRBD2. CDR1 is SGDLS and CDR2 is YYNGEE in the germline V gene. The CDR3 is made up of 15 amino acids. DNA of the CDR3: TGTGCCAGCAGCGTAGGGAGCGGGAGCCACAATGGGCAGTTCTTC. Encoded protein: CASSVGSGSHNGQFF.

This clonotype was seen at least ten times. The chain carries TRBV3-1 and TRBJ2-5; 10 bases align to TRBD2. CDR1 LGHDT and CDR2 YNNKEL come from the germline V gene (reference sequence). The V gene end was trimmed by 2 bases and the J gene end by 4 bases; junction bases not matched to a gene: 7. The CDR3 loop spans 16 amino acids. CDR3 residues: CASSQISGLATETQYF. The CDR3, as DNA: TGTGCCAGCAGCCAAATATCGGGACTAGCGACAGAGACCCAGTACTTC.

At least ten counts were recorded for this clonotype. The J gene is TRBJ2-6, the V gene TRBV2; tentative D call: TRBD2 (5 bases). CDR1 and CDR2 (germline): SNHLY, FYNNEI. The CDR3 is 15 residues long. V gave up 3 bases and J gave up 0 bases, with 6 bases separating them. The CDR3 loop is CASSDEGSGANVLTF. The CDR3 DNA follows: TGTGCCAGCAGTGATGAGGGCTCTGGGGCCAACGTCCTGACTTTC.

This clonotype appeared many times. The rearrangement joins TRBV6-6 to TRBJ1-3; a possible D gene is TRBD1 (5 bases). The V gene's germline CDR1 is MNHNY and CDR2 SVGAGI (reference sequence). V gave up 0 bases and J gave up 4 bases, with 10 bases separating them. The CDR3 covers 15 residues. CDR3 region: CASSYSSGSGNTIYF. DNA of the CDR3: TGTGCCAGCAGTTACTCATCAGGGAGCGGAAACACCATATATTTT.

Details on this clonotype: This may be a read error, as it is one base from a much larger clone. The CDR3 does not close with the conserved phenylalanine or tryptophan, likely indicating a read error. This chain connects TRBV28 to TRBJ2-7, with D tentatively TRBD1 (5 bases). Between the trimmed V and J ends, which lost 10 bases and 0 bases, there was a span of 13 bases. The CDR3 has 13 amino acids. Per the germline V gene, CDR1 is MDHEN and CDR2 is SYDVKM. CDR3 loop: CANSLRGSYEQYS. As DNA, the CDR3 is TGTGCCAATTCGCTAAGGGGCTCCTACGAGCAGTACTCC.

This clonotype occurred many times. The chain employs TRBV14 and TRBJ2-3, with a weak D call TRBD1 (5 bases). Trimming shortened V by 2 bases and J by 9 bases, and 15 bases separated the two germline ends. Per the germline V gene, CDR1 is SGHDN and CDR2 is FVKESK. The CDR3 is made up of 14 amino acids. DNA for the CDR3: TGTGCCAGCAGCCAACCTCACCCCGCAGGGACGCAGTATTTT. It translates to CASSQPHPAGTQYF.

As for this clonotype: Just one base apart from a much larger clone, this may be a read error. The rearrangement uses TRBV11-2 and TRBJ2-1; the match to TRBD2 covers 11 bases. Germline loops: CDR1 SGHAT, CDR2 FQNNGV. The CDR3 has 16 amino acids. The CDR3 protein is CASSLELLAGVEEQSF. As DNA, the CDR3 is TGTGCCAGCAGCTTAGAGTTACTAGCGGGGGTGGAGGAGCAGTCCTTC.

This clonotype was observed at least ten times. This rearrangement joins TRBV4-2 to TRBJ1-4; D ambiguous. The V end lost 7 bases, the J end lost 4 bases, and 16 bases lay between the germline ends. CDR1 is LGHNA and CDR2 is YNFKEQ in the germline V gene. This CDR3 has 15 residues. CDR3 in amino acids: CASTTPGSGNEKLFF. CDR3 nucleotide sequence: TGTGCCAGCACCACTCCGGGATCGGGTAATGAAAAACTGTTTTTT.

The table lists this clonotype with many counts. The rearrangement uses TRBV3-1 and TRBJ2-7; 10 bases are shared with TRBD2. Trimming cost V 1 base and J 4 bases; bases outside gene matches: 13. Germline values: CDR1 LGHDT, CDR2 YNNKEL (reference sequence). The CDR3 sequence is 18 residues long. The CDR3 spells CASSQVGWSPSGSYEQYF. CDR3 DNA sequence: TGTGCCAGCAGCCAAGTTGGCTGGTCGCCTAGCGGGAGTTACGAGCAGTACTTC.

This clonotype was detected many times. The chain has TRBV25-1 and TRBJ2-1; D might be TRBD1 (6 bases). The CDR3 runs 16 residues. Looked up from germline, CDR1 is MGHDK and CDR2 is SYGVNS. V was cut by 5 bases and J by 8 bases, with 22 bases left in between. The CDR3 loop is CASSSAKGTLYDEQFF. For the CDR3, the DNA is TGTGCCAGCAGTTCGGCCAAAGGGACACTATACGATGAGCAGTTCTTC.